Included here is one TCR beta chain sequence, with context. Its antigen remains unknown. The sample belongs to a study of cytomegalovirus exposure and HLA in healthy donors. For the study at large: An early release of data contained about 85 million unique TCRs, which came from HLA-typed donors. Overall study results and limits: The authors reported that TCR beta sequences could predict HLA-A and HLA-B alleles. These predictions were accurate for most subjects in the first cohort. In a later analysis, TCR beta V- and J-gene trimming showed a link to a missense DCLRE1C variant.

The primer mix had 60 Vbeta and 13 Jbeta primers. The data were produced by immunoSEQ multiplex PCR, yet TCRdb's version contains in-frame clones alone and is incomplete. The sample holds around 120,000 clones, approximately 82% seen once. The specimen sequenced was PBMCs. This TCR came from a man aged 50-59 years in good health and CMV-seronegative.

Written as DNA, the CDR3 is TGCGCCAGCGCGAAGGCCGGGTCAGGGGGCGACTATGGCTACACCTTC. Its translation: CASAKAGSGGDYGYTF. The chain is built from TRBV5-1 and TRBJ1-2; 8 nucleotides line up with TRBD1. This CDR3 region has 16 residues. Germline CDR1 and CDR2: SGHRS and YFSETQ. With 7 bases clipped from V and 3 bases from J, the junction kept 14 bases outside the gene matches. The full variable domain, rest sourced from reference TRBV5-1 and TRBJ1-2, is KAGVTQTPRYLIKTRGQQVTLSCSPISGHRSVSWYQQTPGQGLQFLFEYFSETQRNKGNFPGRFSGRQFSNSRSEMNVSTLELGDSALYLCASAKAGSGGDYGYTFGSGTRLTVV.